This T cell receptor beta chain is from a study of post-analysis software for immune sequencing data. Overall study results and limits: Controls showed significantly higher normalized Chao1 diversity than did multiple sclerosis patients.

TCR beta libraries were prepared from cDNA with unique molecular identifiers. A single record per CDR3 protein comes from TCRdb applying MiXCR to the PCR reads. The sample shows fewer than 850,000 distinct CDR3 sequences, roughly 29% of them seen only once. On this clonotype: What it recognizes is unknown.

This sequence was found in a girl under 18 with multiple sclerosis. Sequencing was done on a sample of blood.

Here the CDR3 reads CSARAAGRPSYNSPLHF. In DNA, the CDR3 is TGCAGTGCTAGAGCGGCGGGTCGACCCTCCTATAATTCACCCCTCCACTTT. The V gene is TRBV20-1, the J gene TRBJ1-6; D is unclear. Trimming cost V 1 base and J 0 bases, with 13 bases left between them. Germline V lookup: CDR1 DFQATT, CDR2 SNEGSKA (reference sequence). The CDR3 is 17 residues long.